This T cell receptor (beta chain) was sequenced for a study of CD8 T cells in Susac syndrome. Regarding the study as a whole: Individuals included in the TCR sequencing and HLA analysis were acknowledged by the study to be relatively few in number.

On this clonotype: Antigen unknown.

Trimming pared 1 base from V and 6 bases from J, leaving 14 bases between. There are 15 residues in the CDR3. Germline loops: CDR1 MGHRA, CDR2 YSYEKL. With random hexamers, reverse transcription was performed on about 0.45 to 1 ug of RNA. By means of immunoSEQ multiplex PCR, TCR beta CDR3 spanning 54 Vbeta and 13 Jbeta underwent amplification. MiXCR, applied by TCRdb to the immunoSEQ multiplex PCR reads, yields one record per CDR3 protein. The sample contains about 250,000 distinct CDR3 sequences, approximately 92% of which appear only once. The multiple sclerosis controls consisted of treatment-naive patients with relapsing-remitting disease, either stable or active.

J is TRBJ2-3 and V is TRBV4-1; unclear D gene. The receptor comes from a human donor with multiple sclerosis. Source material: CD4+ T cells from PBMCs. CDR3 loop: CASSQVLSQGDTQYF. The DNA for the CDR3 is TGCGCCAGCAGCCAAGTATTGTCACAAGGGGATACGCAGTATTTT.